This T cell receptor beta chain was captured by sequencing in a study of T cell responses to AZD1222 COVID-19 vaccine listed by TCRdb under 2021. Context from the whole study: TCR sequencing was performed for more than 230 trial participants, of whom about 200 were given two doses of AZD1222 and around 26 were given two doses of MenACWY control vaccine. Trial participants were enrolled into age subgroups of 18-55, 56-69 and 70-plus years, which contained about 150, 27 and 61 TCR-sequenced participants, respectively. Overall results and qualifications from the work: Vaccine-associated CD4 TCRs spanned the whole spike protein, with dominant responses in regions 160-218 and 743-854. Participants were mostly white British, with more females than males. The authors suggested clonal diversity may have been underestimated. In the small 56-69-year group, the increase in depth fell short of significance, most likely because of low power. No day 14 peak-response samples were available, so repertoires were characterized only after the peak T cell response. Reportedly, almost half of the unique spike-specific TCRs recognized epitopes lying outside the regions that are mutated in the B.1.351 and B.1.1.7 variants. Conclusions about previously exposed vaccinees are limited because only six or seven AZD1222 recipients were SARS-CoV-2 seropositive at baseline. After two AZD1222 doses, both the breadth and the depth of spike-specific TCRs were significantly higher than at day 0 and than in MenACWY recipients.

The CDR3 regions of human TCRbeta chains were analyzed by immunosequencing. Per the original workflow: TCRs in the repertoires were matched against a reference library of SARS-CoV-2-specific TCRs that had been generated with the MIRA antigen-specificity platform. Breadth was defined as the fraction of unique TCRs that were SARS-CoV-2-associated. Depth was defined as the fraction of total T cells that were SARS-CoV-2-associated. Using the MIRA data, every spike-specific TCR was mapped to the spike region that the TCR reacted to and assigned to either a CD4 or a CD8 class. Log10-transformed breadth and depth values were compared by one-way ANOVA with Sidak's multiple comparisons tests. TCRdb retrieved this table from immuneACCESS and kept in-frame rearrangements only. Not all clones are present; in checked studies, unresolved V genes account for under half, and no reason is known for the remainder. V and J calls and clone size are as listed in that table; D and trimming were resolved from the DNA. The sample table lists about 59,000 clones, approximately 89% of them with a count of one. Roughly 6% of the sample is in the top ten clones.

Deletion took 3 bases off V and 3 bases off J, with a span of 2 bases between the germline ends. According to the germline V gene, CDR1 reads SGHDN and CDR2 reads FVKESK. Inclusive of the bounding cysteine and phenylalanine, the CDR3 is 11 residues long. Solely the CDR3 DNA is kept, with 33 bases framed from the first base. The sample's time point label, in plain terms: about 28 days (+/-7) after the second vaccine dose. Because spike-specific TCR depth and breadth did not differ between the two schedules, AZD1222 recipients who got a second dose at roughly 4 weeks were pooled with those who got a second dose at roughly 12 weeks. Vaccinee samples were obtained from the UK trials COV001 and COV002, which included a single-blind randomized controlled phase 2/3 trial of AZD1222 (ChAdOx1 nCoV-19) in healthy adults. Trial participant PBMC samples were collected at day 0 and day 28 after the second dose for TCRbeta chain sequencing.

A word on this clone: This receptor's antigen is unknown. No base-level quality is on record; no much larger clone is a single base apart.

The TCR comes from an adult who received the AZD1222 COVID-19 vaccine. The chain is made from TRBV14 and TRBJ1-1; the D gene is not confidently resolved. The sequenced sample was peripheral blood, obtained 28 days after the second AZD1222 dose. The CDR3 reads as follows: CASSQDTEAFF. In nucleotide form, the sequence is TGTGCCAGCAGCCAGGACACTGAAGCTTTCTTT.